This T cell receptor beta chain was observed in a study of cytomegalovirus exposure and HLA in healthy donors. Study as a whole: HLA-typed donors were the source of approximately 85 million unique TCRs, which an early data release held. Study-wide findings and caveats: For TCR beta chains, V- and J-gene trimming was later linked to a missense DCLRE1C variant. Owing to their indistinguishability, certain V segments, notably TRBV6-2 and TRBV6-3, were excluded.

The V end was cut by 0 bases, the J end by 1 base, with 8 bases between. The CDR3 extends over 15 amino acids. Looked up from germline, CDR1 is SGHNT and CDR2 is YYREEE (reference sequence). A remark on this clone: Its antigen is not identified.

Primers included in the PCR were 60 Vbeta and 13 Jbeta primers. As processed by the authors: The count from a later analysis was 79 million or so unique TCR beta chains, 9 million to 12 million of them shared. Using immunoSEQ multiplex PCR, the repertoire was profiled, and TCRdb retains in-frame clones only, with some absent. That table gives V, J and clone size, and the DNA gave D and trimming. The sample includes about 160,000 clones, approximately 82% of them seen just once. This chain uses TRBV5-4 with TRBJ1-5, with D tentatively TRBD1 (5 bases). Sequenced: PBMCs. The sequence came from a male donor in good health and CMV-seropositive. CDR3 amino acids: CASSLGGESNQPQHF. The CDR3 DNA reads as TGTGCCAGCAGCTTGGGGGGGGAGAGCAATCAGCCCCAGCATTTT. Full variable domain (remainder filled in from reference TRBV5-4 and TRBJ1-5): ETGVTQSPTHLIKTRGQQVTLRCSSQSGHNTVSWYQQALGQGPQFIFQYYREEENGRGNFPPRFSGLQFPNYSSELNVNALELDDSALYLCASSLGGESNQPQHFGDGTRLSIL.